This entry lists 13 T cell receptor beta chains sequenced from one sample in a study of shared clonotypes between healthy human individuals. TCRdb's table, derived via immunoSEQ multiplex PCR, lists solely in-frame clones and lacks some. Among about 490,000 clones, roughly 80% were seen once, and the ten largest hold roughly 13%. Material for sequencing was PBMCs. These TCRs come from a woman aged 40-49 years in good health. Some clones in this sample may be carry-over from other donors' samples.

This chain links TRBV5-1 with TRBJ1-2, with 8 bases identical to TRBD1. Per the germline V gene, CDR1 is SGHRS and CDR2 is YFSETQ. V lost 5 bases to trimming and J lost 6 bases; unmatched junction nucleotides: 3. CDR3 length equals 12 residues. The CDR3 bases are TGCGCCAGCAGGACAGGGGAGGATGGCTACACCTTC. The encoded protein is CASRTGEDGYTF.

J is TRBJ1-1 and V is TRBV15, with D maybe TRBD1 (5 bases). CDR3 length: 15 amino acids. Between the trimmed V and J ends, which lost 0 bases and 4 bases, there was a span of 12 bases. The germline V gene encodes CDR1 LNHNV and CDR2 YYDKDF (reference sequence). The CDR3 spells CATSRDRWGGTEAFF. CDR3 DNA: TGTGCCACCAGCAGAGATCGGTGGGGGGGCACTGAAGCTTTCTTT.

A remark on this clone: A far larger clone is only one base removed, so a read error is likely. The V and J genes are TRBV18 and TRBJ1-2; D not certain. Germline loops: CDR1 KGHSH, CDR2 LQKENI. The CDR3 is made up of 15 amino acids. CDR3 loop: CASPPLSDANYGYTF. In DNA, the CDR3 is TGTGCCAGCCCACCACTGTCAGACGCTAACTATGGCTACACCTTC.

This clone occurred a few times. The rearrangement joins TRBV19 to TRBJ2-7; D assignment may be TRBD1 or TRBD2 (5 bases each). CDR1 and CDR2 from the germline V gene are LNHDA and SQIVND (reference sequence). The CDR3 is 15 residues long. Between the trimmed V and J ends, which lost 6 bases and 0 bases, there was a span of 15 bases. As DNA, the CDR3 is TGTGCCAGTAGCCGGGGCACCCCGAGCTCCTACGAGCAGTACTTC. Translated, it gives CASSRGTPSSYEQYF.

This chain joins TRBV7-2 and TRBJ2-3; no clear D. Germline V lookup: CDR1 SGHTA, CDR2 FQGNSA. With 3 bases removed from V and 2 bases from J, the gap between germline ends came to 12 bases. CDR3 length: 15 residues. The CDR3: CASSLQPAPTDTQYF. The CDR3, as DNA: TGTGCCAGCAGCTTGCAGCCAGCTCCCACAGATACGCAGTATTTT.

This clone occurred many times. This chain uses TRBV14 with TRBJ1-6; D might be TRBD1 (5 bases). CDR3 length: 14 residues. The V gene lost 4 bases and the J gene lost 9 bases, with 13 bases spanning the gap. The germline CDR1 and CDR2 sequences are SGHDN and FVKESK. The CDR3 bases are TGTGCCAGCAGCCTTCGGGGGGGAGCTTCACCCCTCCACTTT. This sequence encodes CASSLRGGASPLHF. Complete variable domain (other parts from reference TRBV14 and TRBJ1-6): EAGVTQFPSHSVIEKGQTVTLRCDPISGHDNLYWYRRVMGKEIKFLLHFVKESKQDESGMPNNRFLAERTGGTYSTLKVQPAELEDSGVYFCASSLRGGASPLHFGNGTRLTVT.

CDR3 amino acids: CASRPAGFNQPQHF. CDR3 in DNA: TGTGCCAGCAGACCCGCCGGGTTCAATCAGCCCCAGCATTTT. V usage is TRBV28 and J usage is TRBJ1-5; D not resolved. CDR1 and CDR2 (germline): MDHEN, SYDVKM. V lost 6 bases and J lost 3, with 12 bases in between. The CDR3 spans 14 residues.

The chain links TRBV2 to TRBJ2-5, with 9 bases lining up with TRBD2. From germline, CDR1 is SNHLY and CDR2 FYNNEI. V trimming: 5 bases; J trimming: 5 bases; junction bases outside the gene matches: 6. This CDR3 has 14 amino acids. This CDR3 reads CASSKGLASETQYF. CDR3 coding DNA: TGTGCCAGCAGTAAGGGACTAGCCTCGGAGACCCAGTACTTC.

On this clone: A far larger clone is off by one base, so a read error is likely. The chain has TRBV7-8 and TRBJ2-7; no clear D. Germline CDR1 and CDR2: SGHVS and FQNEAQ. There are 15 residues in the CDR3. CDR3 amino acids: CASSFLRYSPYELYF. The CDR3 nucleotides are TGTGCCAGCAGTTTCCTCCGCTACTCACCCTACGAGCTGTACTTC. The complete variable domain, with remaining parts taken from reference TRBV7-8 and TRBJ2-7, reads GAGVSQSPRYKVAKRGQDVALRCDPISGHVSLFWYQQALGQGPEFLTYFQNEAQLDKSGLPSDRFFAERPEGSVSTLKIQRTQQEDSAVYLCASSFLRYSPYELYFGPGTRLTVT.

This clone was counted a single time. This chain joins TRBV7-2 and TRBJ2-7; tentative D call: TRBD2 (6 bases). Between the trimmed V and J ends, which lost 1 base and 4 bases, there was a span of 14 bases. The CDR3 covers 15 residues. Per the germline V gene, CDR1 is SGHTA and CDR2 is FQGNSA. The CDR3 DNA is TGTGCCAGCAGCTTAGGCCCCAGGGAGGTTTACGAGCAGTACTTC. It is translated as CASSLGPREVYEQYF.

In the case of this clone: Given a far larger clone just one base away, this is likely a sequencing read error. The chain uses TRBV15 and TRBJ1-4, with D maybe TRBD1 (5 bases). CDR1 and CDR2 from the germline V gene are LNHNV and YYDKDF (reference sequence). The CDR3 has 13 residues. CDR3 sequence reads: CSTSRDQGEKLFF. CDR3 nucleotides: TGTTCCACCAGCAGAGACCAGGGTGAAAAACTGTTTTTT. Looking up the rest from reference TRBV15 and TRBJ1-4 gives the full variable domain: DAMVIQNPRYQVTQFGKPVTLSCSQTLNHNVMYWYQQKSSQAPKLLFHYYDKDFNNEADTPDNFQSRRPNTSFCFLDIRSPGLGDTAMYLCSTSRDQGEKLFFGSGTQLSVL.

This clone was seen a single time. For the CDR3, the DNA is TGTGCCAGCAGTTACTTGGGGAGACAGGACTCTGAAGCTTTCTTT. Translated, it gives CASSYLGRQDSEAFF. V is TRBV6-6 and J is TRBJ1-1; a possible D gene is TRBD1 (6 bases). With 1 base removed from V and 6 bases from J, the gap between germline ends came to 15 bases. The V gene's germline CDR1 is MNHNY and CDR2 SVGAGI (reference sequence). CDR3 size: 15 residues.

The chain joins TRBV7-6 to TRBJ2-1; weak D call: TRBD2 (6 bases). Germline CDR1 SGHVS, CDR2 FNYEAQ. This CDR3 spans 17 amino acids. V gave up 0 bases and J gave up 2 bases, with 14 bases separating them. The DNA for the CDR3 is TGTGCCAGCAGCTTAGCGTCGGCGGGGAATACCTACAATGAGCAGTTCTTC. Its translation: CASSLASAGNTYNEQFF.